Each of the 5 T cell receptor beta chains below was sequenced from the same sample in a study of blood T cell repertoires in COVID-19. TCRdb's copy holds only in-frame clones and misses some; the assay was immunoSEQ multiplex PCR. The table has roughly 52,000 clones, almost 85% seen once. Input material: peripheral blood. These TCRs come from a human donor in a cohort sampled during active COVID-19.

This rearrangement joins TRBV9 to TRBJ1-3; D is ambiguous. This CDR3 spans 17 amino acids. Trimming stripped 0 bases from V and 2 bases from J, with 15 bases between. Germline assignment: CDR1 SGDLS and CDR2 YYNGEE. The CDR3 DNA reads TGTGCCAGCAGCGTAGTGGATTCGGGAAGCGCTGGAAACACCATATATTTT. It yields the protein CASSVVDSGSAGNTIYF.

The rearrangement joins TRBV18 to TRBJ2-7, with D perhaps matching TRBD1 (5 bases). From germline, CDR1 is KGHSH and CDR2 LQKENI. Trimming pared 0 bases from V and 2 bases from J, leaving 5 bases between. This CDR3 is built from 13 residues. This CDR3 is CASSPPTAYEQYF. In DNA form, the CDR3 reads TGTGCCAGCTCACCACCGACAGCCTACGAGCAGTACTTC.

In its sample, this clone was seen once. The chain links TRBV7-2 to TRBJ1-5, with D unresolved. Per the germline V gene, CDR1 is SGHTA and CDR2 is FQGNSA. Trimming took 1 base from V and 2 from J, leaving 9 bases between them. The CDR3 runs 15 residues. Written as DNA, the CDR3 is TGTGCCAGCAGCTTAGGGGCCCAGGGCAATCAGCCCCAGCATTTT. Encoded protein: CASSLGAQGNQPQHF.

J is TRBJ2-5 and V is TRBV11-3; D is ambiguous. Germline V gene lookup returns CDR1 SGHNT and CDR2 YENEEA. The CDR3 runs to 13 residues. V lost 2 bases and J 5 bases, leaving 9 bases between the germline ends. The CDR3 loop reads CASSLNLGETQYF. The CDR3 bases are TGTGCCAGCAGCTTAAATCTCGGGGAGACCCAGTACTTC. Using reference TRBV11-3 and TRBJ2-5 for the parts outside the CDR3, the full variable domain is EAGVVQSPRYKIIEKKQPVAFWCNPISGHNTLYWYLQNLGQGPELLIRYENEEAVDDSQLPKDRFSAERLKGVDSTLKIQPAELGDSAVYLCASSLNLGETQYFGPGTRLLVL.

In nucleotides, the CDR3 is TGTGCCAGCACGCAGGGGCCCACAGATACGCAGTATTTT. It specifies CASTQGPTDTQYF. V usage is TRBV5-6 and J usage is TRBJ2-3; D is perhaps TRBD1 (6 bases). The CDR3 extends over 13 amino acids. Germline V gives CDR1 SGHDT, CDR2 YYEEEE. The V and J ends lost 6 bases and 2 bases respectively, with 10 bases between them.